Listed below are T cell receptor beta chains from one sample, sequenced in a study of blood T cell repertoires in COVID-19. Profiling relied on immunoSEQ multiplex PCR, and the TCRdb table lists in-frame clones only, not all of them. The sample includes some 520,000 clones, roughly 87% of them seen just once. The source material was peripheral blood. These receptors were taken from a man younger than 35 with COVID-19, enrolled during active disease. The CDR3 runs from the conserved cysteine through the conserved F or W. Fields, in order: D gene, clone size, J gene, V gene, CDR3 DNA, CDR3 protein. A D gene is named only where the DNA matches it firmly. A clone size is listed for some rows: how often the clone was seen (once, few, many), or a class if it is expanded.

>TRBD1|NA|TRBJ2-5|TRBV5-1
TGCGCCAGCGGACGGGACAGGGGATTGGAGACCCAGTACTTC
CASGRDRGLETQYF
>NA|NA|TRBJ2-4|TRBV19
TGTGCCAGTAGTATTGTAGGGGGTGCCAAAAACATTCAGTACTTC
CASSIVGGAKNIQYF
>TRBD1|NA|TRBJ2-1|TRBV6-5
TGTGCCAGCTCGGGGACAGGGGCGTATGAGCAGTTCTTC
CASSGTGAYEQFF
>NA|NA|TRBJ1-1|TRBV25-1
TGTGCCAGCAGTCCTACGGGAACATGGACTGAAGCTTTCTTT
CASSPTGTWTEAFF
>TRBD1|NA|TRBJ2-2|TRBV6-5
TGTGCCAGCAGCCCGGACAGGGGGGCTACCGGGGAGCTGTTTTTT
CASSPDRGATGELFF
>NA|NA|TRBJ1-5|TRBV12-3/TRBV12-4
TGTGCCAGCAGTCTCAGGGATCAGCCCCAGCATTTT
CASSLRDQPQHF
>TRBD2|NA|TRBJ2-5|TRBV19
TGTGCCAGTAGCCCCACGGGGGGGCCTGAGACCCAGTACTTC
CASSPTGGPETQYF
>TRBD1|NA|TRBJ2-2|TRBV3-1/TRBV3-2
TGTGCCAGCAGTCGGGGACAGGTACAGGCCGGGGAGCTGTTTTTT
CASSRGQVQAGELFF
>NA|NA|TRBJ2-3|TRBV12-3/TRBV12-4
TGTGCCAGCAGTTTAGCGTGGCCGGATACGCAGTATTTT
CASSLAWPDTQYF
>TRBD1|NA|TRBJ1-3|TRBV6-5
TGTGCCACCGGGGACAGGAACTCTGGAAACACCATATATTTT
CATGDRNSGNTIYF
>NA|NA|TRBJ2-1|TRBV24-1
TGTGCCACCCGGGGCTCCTACAATGAGCAGTTCTTC
CATRGSYNEQFF
>NA|NA|TRBJ2-2|TRBV5-1
TGCGCCAGCAGATATGCAGGGAACACCGGGGAGCTGTTTTTT
CASRYAGNTGELFF
>TRBD2|NA|TRBJ2-2|TRBV7-9
TGTGCCAGCAGCTTCCTAGCGGGAGTCATAGGGGAGCTGTTTTTT
CASSFLAGVIGELFF
>TRBD1|once|TRBJ2-5|TRBV11-3
TGTGCCAGCAGCTTAAGGCGGCTCGACAGGGTGAAGGAGGAGACCCAGTACTTC
CASSLRRLDRVKEETQYF
>TRBD1|NA|TRBJ1-2|TRBV5-4
TGTGCCAGCAGCCAACCGGACAGGGGCGATGGCTACACCTTC
CASSQPDRGDGYTF
>NA|once|TRBJ1-6|TRBV19
TGTGCCAGTAGTATATGGTCGAGGGAATCACCCCTCCACTTT
CASSIWSRESPLHF
>NA|NA|TRBJ1-5|TRBV6-5
TGTGCCAGCAGACGACAGGCGTATAGCAATCAGCCCCAGCATTTT
CASRRQAYSNQPQHF
>NA|NA|TRBJ1-2|TRBV2
TGTGCCAGCAGGGGGCTTGATGGCTACACCTTC
CASRGLDGYTF
>TRBD1|once|TRBJ1-1|TRBV10-3
TGTGCCATCAGTGAGATAGGGTTTGACAGGGACACTGAAGCTTTCTTT
CAISEIGFDRDTEAFF
>TRBD1|NA|TRBJ1-6|TRBV7-9
TGTGCCAGCAGCTCTCCGGACAGGGCTAATTCACCCCTCCACTTT
CASSSPDRANSPLHF
>NA|NA|TRBJ2-7|TRBV19
TGTGCCAGTAGTATAGAACACCTCTACGAGCAGTACTTC
CASSIEHLYEQYF
>NA|NA|TRBJ1-5|TRBV19
TGTGCCAGTAGTTACGCAGGGGCTGGTCAGCCCCAGCATTTT
CASSYAGAGQPQHF
>NA|NA|TRBJ2-2|TRBV3-1/TRBV3-2
TGTGCCAGCAGCCAAGACAAGTGGACAGGGAGGGCCGGGGAGCTGTTTTTT
CASSQDKWTGRAGELFF
>NA|NA|TRBJ1-5|TRBV2
TGTGCCAGCAGTGACTGGAGGCTTAGCAATCAGCCCCAGCATTTT
CASSDWRLSNQPQHF
>TRBD1|once|TRBJ1-6|TRBV28
TGTGCCAGCAGTCCCGAAGGGACAGTATGGTCACCCCTCCACTTT
CASSPEGTVWSPLHF
>TRBD1|NA|TRBJ1-1|TRBV30
TGTGCCTGGAGTCCCCGGGACAGGGGCGTTTGGACTGAAGCTTTCTTT
CAWSPRDRGVWTEAFF
>TRBD1|NA|TRBJ2-5|TRBV10-3
TGTGCCATTGCCAGGACAGGCCAAGAGACCCAGTACTTC
CAIARTGQETQYF
>TRBD1|NA|TRBJ1-2|TRBV3-1/TRBV3-2
TGTGCCAGCAGCCAACGGGGACAGGGGGCGCGCGGCTACACCTTC
CASSQRGQGARGYTF
>NA|NA|TRBJ2-7|TRBV25-1
TGTGCCAGCAGTGAATTTGACAGTAACTACGAGCAGTACTTC
CASSEFDSNYEQYF
>TRBD2|NA|TRBJ2-1|TRBV24-1
TGTGCCACCAGTGACCGGGCCGGACTAGAAGGAAATGAGCAGTTCTTC
CATSDRAGLEGNEQFF
>TRBD2|few|TRBJ2-5|TRBV5-6
TGTGCCAGCAGCTTTTGGGAGGGAGAGACCCAGTACTTC
CASSFWEGETQYF
>NA|NA|TRBJ1-3|TRBV21-1
TGTGCCAGCAGCATCTCAAGGACCGGGAGCTCTGGAAACACCATATATTTT
CASSISRTGSSGNTIYF
>NA|once|TRBJ2-3|TRBV13
TGTGCCAGCAGTTTCGGGGATACGCAGTATTTT
CASSFGDTQYF
>NA|NA|TRBJ2-3|TRBV11-3
TGTGCCAGCAGCGGCGAGGGAGGCACAGATACGCAGTATTTT
CASSGEGGTDTQYF
>NA|few|TRBJ1-1|TRBV5-1
TGCGCCAGCAGCTTGGCCAGGGTAAAGTCTGAAGCTTTCTTT
CASSLARVKSEAFF
>TRBD1|NA|TRBJ1-1|TRBV30
TGTGCCTGGAGTGGGGACCGGGACAGGGGATCAGAAGCTTTCTTT
CAWSGDRDRGSEAFF
>TRBD2|NA|TRBJ2-7|TRBV2
TGTGCCAGCAGCAACCAACGACTAGCGGGCTTCTACGAGCAGTACTTC
CASSNQRLAGFYEQYF
>TRBD2|NA|TRBJ2-5|TRBV18
TGTGCCAGCTCACCAAGGACTAGCGGGGGGGCAGAGACCCAGTACTTC
CASSPRTSGGAETQYF
>NA|NA|TRBJ2-7|TRBV14
TGTGCCAGCAGCCAAGCAGGGATGATCTACGAGCAGTACTTC
CASSQAGMIYEQYF
>NA|NA|TRBJ2-3|TRBV7-3
TGTGCCAGCAGCCGGGGCACAGATACGCAGTATTTT
CASSRGTDTQYF